These 31 T cell receptor beta chains share one sample of origin, sequenced in a study of CD8 T cells in ankylosing spondylitis. Findings and limits, study-wide: A TCR beta motif made of under 10 highly homologous variants seemed typical of ankylosing spondylitis blood.

TCRdb re-analysed the 5' RACE reads in MiXCR, keeping a single row per CDR3 protein. The sample shows 700,000 or so distinct CDR3 sequences, around a fifth of them seen only once. No antigen has been assigned to these receptors. Source material: blood, either unsorted or a sorted T cell fraction (not recorded which). The receptors come from a male donor with ankylosing spondylitis.

The rearrangement uses TRBV28 and TRBJ2-7; 10 bases map to TRBD1. Looked up from germline, CDR1 is MDHEN and CDR2 is SYDVKM. The CDR3 extends over 16 amino acids. V lost 1 base and J lost 6; bases outside the gene matches: 9. The CDR3 sequence is CASSLSSGQGDREQYF. DNA for the CDR3: TGTGCCAGCAGTTTATCATCCGGACAGGGGGATCGCGAGCAGTACTTC.

The chain has TRBV12-3 or TRBV12-4 and TRBJ1-4, with D unclear. Trimming stripped 7 bases from V and 0 bases from J, with 12 bases between. The CDR3 is made up of 15 amino acids. The CDR3 DNA is TGTGCCAGCACCGGGATTGGGGCAACTAATGAAAAACTGTTTTTT. The encoded protein is CASTGIGATNEKLFF.

The chain has TRBV20-1 and TRBJ2-3, with TRBD1 matching over 7 bases. Trimming at V came to 0 bases and at J to 2 bases, leaving 8 bases not matched to a gene. This CDR3 region has 16 residues. Looked up from germline, CDR1 is DFQATT and CDR2 is SNEGSKA (reference sequence). As DNA, the CDR3 is TGCAGTGCTAGAGATGGAGGACAGGAACCCACAGATACGCAGTATTTT. Protein: CSARDGGQEPTDTQYF.

The chain combines TRBV29-1 with TRBJ1-1, with D possibly being TRBD1 (6 bases). Germline lookup yields CDR1 SQVTM and CDR2 ANQGSEA. V lost 5 bases and J lost 1, with 17 bases in between. The CDR3 sequence is 15 residues long. The CDR3 DNA reads TGCAGCGTTACCCTTACAGGGTTCGCGAACACTGAAGCTTTCTTT. Translated, it gives CSVTLTGFANTEAFF.

The chain recombines TRBV6-1 with TRBJ2-7; 10 nucleotides match TRBD1. CDR3 size: 16 residues. Unmatched junction bases numbered 13, after V lost 6 bases and J lost 5 bases. The germline gives CDR1 MNHNS, CDR2 SASEGT. The CDR3 sequence is CASSAPPGQGKDEQYF. In DNA form, the CDR3 reads TGTGCCAGCAGCGCACCGCCGGGACAGGGGAAGGACGAGCAGTACTTC.

The rearrangement links TRBV21-1 to TRBJ1-6; the table gives TRBD1 as D, unverified against the DNA. TRBV21-1 represents a pseudogene. CDR3 length equals 17 residues. In nucleotides, the CDR3 is TGTGCCAGCAGCAAAATCGGGGGACAGGAAAAAAATTCACCCCTCCACTTT. It translates to CASSKIGGQEKNSPLHF.

This clonotype has more than one count but fewer than ten. This chain links TRBV6-1 with TRBJ1-1, with 7 bases matching TRBD1. Germline CDR1 is MNHNS and CDR2 is SASEGT. The ends lost 6 bases at V and 4 bases at J; junction bases unmatched: 8. There are 14 residues in the CDR3. The CDR3 sequence: CASSLKGQITEAFF. The CDR3 nucleotides read TGTGCCAGCAGCCTGAAGGGACAGATCACTGAAGCTTTCTTT.

The chain uses TRBV7-8 and TRBJ2-5; D is possibly TRBD2 (6 bases). V lost 4 bases and J lost 2, with 11 bases in between. CDR1 is SGHVS and CDR2 is FQNEAQ in the germline V gene. The CDR3 sequence is 14 residues long. This chain's CDR3 is CASSYRDWQETQYF. In DNA, the CDR3 is TGTGCCAGCAGCTACCGGGACTGGCAAGAGACCCAGTACTTC.

This clonotype came up a few times. The chain carries TRBV4-1 and TRBJ1-1; D gene uncertain. This CDR3 contains 16 residues. V was pared by 0 bases and J by 1 base, with 12 bases between. Germline CDR1 MGHRA, CDR2 YSYEKL. Written as DNA, the CDR3 is TGCGCCAGCAGCCAAGACTATACGGTGTGGAACACTGAAGCTTTCTTT. Its protein product is CASSQDYTVWNTEAFF.

This clonotype has just a few counts. The chain is built from TRBV5-1 and TRBJ2-2, with D perhaps matching TRBD2 (5 bases). Between the trimmed V and J ends, which lost 4 bases and 0 bases, there was a span of 13 bases. The germline CDR1 and CDR2 sequences are SGHRS and YFSETQ. The length of the CDR3 is 16 residues. This CDR3 is CASSGVEVTNTGELFF. Here the CDR3 DNA reads TGCGCCAGCAGCGGGGTGGAGGTGACGAACACCGGGGAGCTGTTTTTT.

This clonotype was picked up a small number of times. This chain links TRBV5-1 with TRBJ2-1; D ambiguous. Trimming cost V 0 bases and J 0 bases, with 7 bases left between them. Germline V lookup: CDR1 SGHRS, CDR2 YFSETQ. CDR3 length: 15 residues. The CDR3 protein is CASSLEVPSYNEQFF. CDR3 nucleotides: TGCGCCAGCAGCTTGGAGGTCCCCTCCTACAATGAGCAGTTCTTC.

The chain is built from TRBV7-2 and TRBJ1-1, with unresolved D. The germline V and J ends were trimmed by 4 bases and 3 bases, with 15 bases remaining between them. The CDR3 extends over 15 amino acids. Germline V lookup: CDR1 SGHTA, CDR2 FQGNSA. The CDR3 nucleotides read TGTGCCAGCAGCTACCCGCAGGCCGGCTACACTGAAGCTTTCTTT. Translated: CASSYPQAGYTEAFF.

This clonotype has a count of ten or more. CDR3 sequence: CASSETGGGYGYTF. The CDR3 region has the DNA TGTGCCAGCAGTGAGACAGGGGGCGGCTATGGCTACACCTTC. The V and J genes are TRBV12-3 or TRBV12-4 and TRBJ1-2, with TRBD1 matching over 10 bases. The ends lost 5 bases at V and 4 bases at J; junction bases unmatched: 4. The CDR3 length is 14 residues.

CDR3 nucleotide sequence: TGTGCCAGCAGCTTAGAGGCTGGACAGACCTACGAGCAGTACTTC. Residues: CASSLEAGQTYEQYF. The rearrangement links TRBV7-6 to TRBJ2-7; D may be TRBD1 (6 bases). Trimming cost V 1 base and J 2 bases, with 12 bases left between them. The CDR3 runs 15 residues. Germline loops: CDR1 SGHVS, CDR2 FNYEAQ.

The chain is built from TRBV15 and TRBJ1-5; D not resolved. The V end was cut by 0 bases, the J end by 0 bases, with 12 bases between. This CDR3 contains 17 residues. Germline loops: CDR1 LNHNV, CDR2 YYDKDF (reference sequence). In DNA, the CDR3 is TGTGCCACCAGCAGAGATGATGCGGGGTATAGCAATCAGCCCCAGCATTTT. It specifies CATSRDDAGYSNQPQHF.

On this clonotype: A junction end diverges from the germline sequence, so it may reflect a read error. The V call is TRBV29-1, the J call TRBJ1-1; D ambiguous. CDR1 and CDR2 (germline): SQVTM, ANQGSEA. This CDR3 spans 12 amino acids. The CDR3 DNA reads TGCAGCCTTGAGCCCGATAACACTGAAGCTTTCTTT. Translated: CSLEPDNTEAFF.

This clonotype was seen only a few times. V usage is TRBV27 and J usage is TRBJ1-2; D is perhaps TRBD1 (6 bases). The V end lost 3 bases, the J end lost 12 bases, and 17 bases lay between the germline ends. Germline CDR1 is MNHEY and CDR2 is SMNVEV (reference sequence). CDR3 size: 13 residues. The CDR3 coding sequence is TGTGCCAGCAGTTTTACAGGGCCGCCCGGGGACACCTTC. This sequence encodes CASSFTGPPGDTF.

The chain uses TRBV6-1 and TRBJ2-2; D is undetermined. The CDR3 loop spans 14 amino acids. Germline V gene lookup returns CDR1 MNHNS and CDR2 SASEGT. Trimming removed 7 bases from V and 1 base from J, with 10 bases in between. The CDR3 is CASTPNWNTGELFF. CDR3 nucleotide sequence: TGTGCCAGCACCCCTAACTGGAACACCGGGGAGCTGTTTTTT.

This clonotype was counted a few times. This chain joins TRBV5-1 and TRBJ2-1; TRBD1 agrees at 8 bases. The V gene's germline CDR1 is SGHRS and CDR2 YFSETQ. The CDR3 length is 15 residues. Losses at the gene ends were 3 bases for V and 9 bases for J; bases not matched to a gene: 11. CDR3 nucleotide sequence: TGCGCCAGCAGCTCGCAAGGACAGGGCGCGGGTGAGCAGTTCTTC. Translating it yields CASSSQGQGAGEQFF.

In this sample, this clonotype turned up a few times. The J gene is TRBJ2-5, the V gene TRBV3-1; 9 nucleotides line up with TRBD2. With 3 bases clipped from V and 3 bases from J, the junction kept 5 bases outside the gene matches. This CDR3 is 15 amino acids long. The germline V gene encodes CDR1 LGHDT and CDR2 YNNKEL (reference sequence). CDR3 bases: TGTGCCAGCAGCCATCCCGGACTAGCGAAAGAGACCCAGTACTTC. It encodes CASSHPGLAKETQYF.

This clonotype was seen more than once but under ten times. This sequence joins TRBV4-3 and TRBJ2-2, with a tentative D call TRBD1 (5 bases). Germline V gene data show CDR1 as LGHNA and CDR2 as YSLEER. The CDR3 runs to 17 residues. Trimming took off 0 bases at V and 7 bases at J, with 18 bases between the two ends. CDR3 in DNA: TGCGCCAGCAGCCAAGATCGCAGGGCAGGGCCGAACGGGGAGCTGTTTTTT. This sequence encodes CASSQDRRAGPNGELFF.

The rearrangement joins TRBV30 to TRBJ2-1, with D maybe TRBD2 (6 bases). V shed 4 bases and J shed 5 bases, with 18 bases lying between them. The CDR3 loop spans 15 amino acids. Germline CDR1 reads GTSNPN; CDR2 reads SVGIG (reference sequence). The CDR3 coding sequence is TGTGCCTGGACTACAGGAGGGCTTCACAACAATGAGCAGTTCTTC. Residues: CAWTTGGLHNNEQFF. Supplemented by reference TRBV30 and TRBJ2-1, the full variable domain reads SQTIHQWPATLVQPVGSPLSLECTVEGTSNPNLYWYRQAAGRGLQLLFYSVGIGQISSEVPQNLSASRPQDRQFILSSKKLLLSDSGFYLCAWTTGGLHNNEQFFGPGTRLTVL.

The J gene is TRBJ2-5, the V gene TRBV18; tentatively, D is TRBD2 (5 bases). From germline, CDR1 is KGHSH and CDR2 LQKENI. The CDR3 length is 12 residues. Between the trimmed V and J ends, which lost 3 bases and 5 bases, there was a span of 7 bases. DNA of the CDR3: TGTGCCAGCTCACCGTCTAGCGAGACCCAGTACTTC. This translates into CASSPSSETQYF.

This clonotype was seen only a few times. This sequence joins TRBV28 and TRBJ1-1, with D possibly matching TRBD1 (5 bases). This CDR3 has 16 residues. V gave up 6 bases and J gave up 0 bases, with 17 bases separating them. From germline, CDR1 is MDHEN and CDR2 SYDVKM. CDR3: CASRGLGVALNTEAFF. CDR3 DNA: TGTGCCAGCAGGGGGTTAGGGGTCGCCTTGAACACTGAAGCTTTCTTT.

This chain joins TRBV4-3 and TRBJ2-2, with TRBD1 as a possible D gene (5 bases). The CDR3 is 17 amino acids. V shed 0 bases and J shed 5 bases, with 16 bases lying between them. CDR1 is LGHNA, CDR2 YSLEER, per germline. The CDR3 DNA reads TGCGCCAGCAGCCAAGATCAACCCCAGGGTGGGACCGGGGAGCTGTTTTTT. This codes for CASSQDQPQGGTGELFF.

This clonotype was counted a few times. The gene calls are TRBV3-1 and TRBJ2-1; 11 bases match TRBD1. Per germline, CDR1 LGHDT and CDR2 YNNKEL (reference sequence). V lost 5 bases to trimming and J lost 5 bases; unmatched junction nucleotides: 5. The CDR3 contains 15 residues. CDR3 protein: CASSYRDRGDNEQFF. In nucleotides, the CDR3 is TGTGCCAGCAGCTACCGGGACAGGGGGGACAATGAGCAGTTCTTC.

This chain joins TRBV4-1 and TRBJ1-1, with D possibly TRBD1 on 5 matching bases. V was clipped by 2 bases and J by 6 bases, with 10 bases between them. The CDR3 length is 13 residues. Germline V lookup: CDR1 MGHRA, CDR2 YSYEKL. CDR3 residues: CASSQPREAEAFF. The CDR3, as DNA: TGCGCCAGCAGCCAACCCAGGGAGGCTGAAGCTTTCTTT.

The chain is built from TRBV20-1 and TRBJ1-1; maybe TRBD1 (5 bases). The CDR3 covers 14 residues. CDR1 and CDR2 from the germline V gene are DFQATT and SNEGSKA (reference sequence). With 0 bases removed from V and 0 bases from J, the gap between germline ends came to 8 bases. The CDR3 region has the DNA TGCAGTGCTAGAGATGGGGGGATGAACACTGAAGCTTTCTTT. This gives the protein CSARDGGMNTEAFF.

This clonotype was seen many times. The chain combines TRBV7-6 with TRBJ2-5, with D uncertain. Trimming removed 4 bases from V and 0 bases from J, with 15 bases in between. Per the germline V gene, CDR1 is SGHVS and CDR2 is FNYEAQ. This CDR3 region has 16 residues. The CDR3 here is CASSSPFFPYQETQYF. CDR3 coding DNA: TGTGCCAGCAGCTCCCCCTTTTTTCCGTACCAAGAGACCCAGTACTTC.

This clonotype was detected only a few times. The chain carries TRBV5-1 and TRBJ2-4, with D possibly being TRBD1 (6 bases). V was pared by 3 bases and J by 8 bases, with 12 bases between. The CDR3 spans 13 residues. Germline CDR1 SGHRS, CDR2 YFSETQ. This CDR3 reads CASSSLQGDIQYF. CDR3 bases: TGCGCCAGCAGCTCCTTACAGGGAGACATTCAGTACTTC.

The V call is TRBV12-3 or TRBV12-4, the J call TRBJ1-4; D may be TRBD1 (5 bases). The V gene lost 11 bases and the J gene lost 3 bases, with 13 bases spanning the gap. The CDR3 loop spans 13 amino acids. CDR3 in DNA: TGTGCCTCTTCGACAGCCCCTAATGAAAAACTGTTTTTT. Translation: CASSTAPNEKLFF.